This record looks at one TCR beta chain sequence and its context. The data were obtained in a study of blood T cell repertoires in COVID-19. Study-wide context: The samples span acute and convalescent COVID-19 from the United States, Italy and Spain. The cDNA or gDNA used as material had been derived from T cells, B-cell-depleted T cells, or PBMCs.

Authors' data handling: Estimation of nucleated cell counts relied on the amplification of reference gene primers. Using immunoSEQ multiplex PCR, the repertoire was profiled, and TCRdb retains in-frame clones only, with some absent. The V and J calls and clone size are taken from that table; D and trimming were inferred from the DNA. The sample carries a few hundred thousand clones, about 90% recorded once. CDR1 and CDR2 from the germline V gene are MDHEN and SYDVKM. The CDR3 has 14 amino acids. After removal of 2 bases from V and 5 bases from J, the junction contained 4 bases not matched to a gene. Seattle patient enrollment occurred during active infection, with longitudinal follow-up thereafter.

This chain links TRBV28 with TRBJ2-5; 8 bases match TRBD1. The sequenced material came from peripheral blood. The source of this sequence is a woman in her 30s with COVID-19, enrolled during active disease. CDR3 DNA sequence: TGTGCCAGCAGTTTAGGACAGGGTGGTGAGACCCAGTACTTC. The encoded protein is CASSLGQGGETQYF.